This TCR beta chain emerged from a study of blood T cell repertoires in COVID-19. As for the study in general: Acute and convalescent COVID-19 specimens originated in the United States, Italy and Spain. The cDNA or gDNA used as material had been derived from T cells, B-cell-depleted T cells, or PBMCs.

The V and J ends lost 3 bases and 1 base respectively, with 6 bases between them. CDR3 size: 13 residues. From germline, CDR1 is KGHSH and CDR2 LQKENI. Original handling: Using reference gene primer amplification, nucleated cell counts were estimated. Measured with immunoSEQ multiplex PCR; TCRdb has only the in-frame clones, and not every one. V and J calls plus clone size are reproduced from that table; the DNA served to infer D and trimming. Of about 150,000 clones detected, roughly 90% appear once; the ten largest clones hold 2.3%. This clone was picked up a small number of times. The material sequenced was peripheral blood. This clonotype was sampled from a human donor in a cohort sampled during active COVID-19. The chain has TRBV18 and TRBJ1-1; D gene ambiguous. The CDR3 protein is CASSPRQNTEAFF. The CDR3 DNA follows: TGTGCCAGCTCACCTAGACAGAACACTGAAGCTTTCTTT.